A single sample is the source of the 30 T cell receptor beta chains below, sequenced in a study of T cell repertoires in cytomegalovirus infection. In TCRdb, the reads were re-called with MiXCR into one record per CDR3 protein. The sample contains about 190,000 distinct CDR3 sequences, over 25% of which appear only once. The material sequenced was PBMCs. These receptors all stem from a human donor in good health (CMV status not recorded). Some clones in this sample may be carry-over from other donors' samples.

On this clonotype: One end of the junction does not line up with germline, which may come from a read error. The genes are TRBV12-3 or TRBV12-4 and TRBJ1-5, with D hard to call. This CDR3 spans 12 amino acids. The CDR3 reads CASSPNNQRQHF. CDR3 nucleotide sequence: TGTGCCAGCAGCCCCAATAATCAGCGCCAGCATTTT.

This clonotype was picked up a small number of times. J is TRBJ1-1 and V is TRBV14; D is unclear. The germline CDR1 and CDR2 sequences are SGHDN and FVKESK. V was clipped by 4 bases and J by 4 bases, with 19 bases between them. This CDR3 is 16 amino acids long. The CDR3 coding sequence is TGTGCCAGCAGCCGGAGGGAGGTGGCATTAGGCACTGAAGCTTTCTTT. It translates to CASSRREVALGTEAFF.

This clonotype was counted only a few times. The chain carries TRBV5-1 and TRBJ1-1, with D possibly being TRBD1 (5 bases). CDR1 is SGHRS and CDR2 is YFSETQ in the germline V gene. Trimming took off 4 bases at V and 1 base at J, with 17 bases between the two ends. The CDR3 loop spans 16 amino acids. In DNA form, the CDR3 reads TGCGCCAGCAGCCGTACCTCTGGGGGGGGGAACACTGAAGCTTTCTTT. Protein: CASSRTSGGGNTEAFF.

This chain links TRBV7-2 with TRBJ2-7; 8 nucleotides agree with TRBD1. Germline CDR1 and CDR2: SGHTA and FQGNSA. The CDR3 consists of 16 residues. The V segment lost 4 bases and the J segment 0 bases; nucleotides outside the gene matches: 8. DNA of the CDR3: TGTGCCAGCAGCTCCCGGAGGACAGGGATCTCCTACGAGCAGTACTTC. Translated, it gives CASSSRRTGISYEQYF. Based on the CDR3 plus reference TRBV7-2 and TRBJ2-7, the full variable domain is GAGVSQSPSNKVTEKGKDVELRCDPISGHTALYWYRQSLGQGLEFLIYFQGNSAPDKSGLPSDRFSAERTGGSVSTLTIQRTQQEDSAVYLCASSSRRTGISYEQYFGPGTRLTVT.

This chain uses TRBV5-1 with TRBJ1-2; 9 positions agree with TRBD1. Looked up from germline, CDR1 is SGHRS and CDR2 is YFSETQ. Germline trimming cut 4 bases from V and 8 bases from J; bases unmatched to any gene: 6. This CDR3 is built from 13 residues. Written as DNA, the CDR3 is TGCGCCAGCAGCCCCGGGACAGGGTTCGGCTACACCTTC. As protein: CASSPGTGFGYTF.

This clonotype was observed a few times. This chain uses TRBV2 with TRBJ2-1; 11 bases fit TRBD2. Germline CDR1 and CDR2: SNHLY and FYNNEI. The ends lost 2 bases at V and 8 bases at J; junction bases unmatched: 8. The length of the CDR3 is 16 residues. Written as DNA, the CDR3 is TGTGCCAGCAGTGAAATGGCTAGCGGGGGGTTCGATGAGCAGTTCTTC. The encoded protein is CASSEMASGGFDEQFF.

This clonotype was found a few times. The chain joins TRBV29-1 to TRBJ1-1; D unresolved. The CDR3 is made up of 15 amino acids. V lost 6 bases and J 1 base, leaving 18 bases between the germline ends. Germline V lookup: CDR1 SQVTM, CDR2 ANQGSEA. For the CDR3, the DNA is TGCAGCGTCGTACGACAACGGGGTGGGAACACTGAAGCTTTCTTT. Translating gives CSVVRQRGGNTEAFF.

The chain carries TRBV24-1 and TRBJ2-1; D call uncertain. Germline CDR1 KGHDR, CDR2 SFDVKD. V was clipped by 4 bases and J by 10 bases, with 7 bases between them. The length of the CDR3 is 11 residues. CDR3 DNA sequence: TGTGCCACCAGTGACCTGGGGGAGCAGTTCTTC. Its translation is CATSDLGEQFF.

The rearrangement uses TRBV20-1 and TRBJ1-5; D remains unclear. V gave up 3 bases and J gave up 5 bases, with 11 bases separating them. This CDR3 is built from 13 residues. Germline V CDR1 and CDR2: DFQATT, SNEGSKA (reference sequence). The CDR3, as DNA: TGCAGTGCTAGGAGCCGGGAGGATCAGCCCCAGCATTTT. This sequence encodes CSARSREDQPQHF.

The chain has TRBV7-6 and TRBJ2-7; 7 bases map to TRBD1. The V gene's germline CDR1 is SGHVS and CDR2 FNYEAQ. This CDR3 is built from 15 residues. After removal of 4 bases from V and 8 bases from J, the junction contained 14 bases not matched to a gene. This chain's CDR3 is CASSSPTGHYEKQYF. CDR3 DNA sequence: TGTGCCAGCAGCTCGCCGACAGGGCATTACGAGAAGCAGTACTTC.

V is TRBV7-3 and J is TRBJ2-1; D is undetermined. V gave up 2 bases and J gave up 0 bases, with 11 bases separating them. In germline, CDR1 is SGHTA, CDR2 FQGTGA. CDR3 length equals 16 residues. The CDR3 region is CASSLDGMSSYNEQFF. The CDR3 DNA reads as TGTGCCAGCAGCTTAGACGGAATGAGCTCCTACAATGAGCAGTTCTTC.

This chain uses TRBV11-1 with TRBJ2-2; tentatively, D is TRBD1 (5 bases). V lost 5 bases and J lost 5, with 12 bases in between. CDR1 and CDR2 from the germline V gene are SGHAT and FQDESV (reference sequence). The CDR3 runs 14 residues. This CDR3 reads CASSTDRETGELFF. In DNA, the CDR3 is TGTGCCAGCAGCACCGACAGAGAAACCGGGGAGCTGTTTTTT.

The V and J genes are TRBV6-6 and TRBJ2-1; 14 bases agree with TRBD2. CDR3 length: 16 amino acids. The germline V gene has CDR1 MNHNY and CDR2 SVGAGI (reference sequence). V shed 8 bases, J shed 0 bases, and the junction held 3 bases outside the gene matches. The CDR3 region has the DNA TGTGCCAGCCGGACTAGCGGGGGGAGCTCCTACAATGAGCAGTTCTTC. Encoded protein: CASRTSGGSSYNEQFF.

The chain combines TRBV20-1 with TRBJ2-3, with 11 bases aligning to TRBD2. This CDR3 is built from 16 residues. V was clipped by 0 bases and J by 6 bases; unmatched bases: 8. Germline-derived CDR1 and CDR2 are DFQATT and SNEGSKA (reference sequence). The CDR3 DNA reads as TGCAGTGCTAGAGATGAGGGACTAGCGGCCTTGGATACGCAGTATTTT. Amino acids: CSARDEGLAALDTQYF.

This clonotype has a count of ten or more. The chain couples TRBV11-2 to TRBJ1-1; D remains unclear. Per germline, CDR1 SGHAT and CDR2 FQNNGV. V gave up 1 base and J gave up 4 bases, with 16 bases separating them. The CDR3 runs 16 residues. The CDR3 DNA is TGTGCCAGCAGCTTAGTAAGGCAGGAGCATGCCACTGAAGCTTTCTTT. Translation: CASSLVRQEHATEAFF.

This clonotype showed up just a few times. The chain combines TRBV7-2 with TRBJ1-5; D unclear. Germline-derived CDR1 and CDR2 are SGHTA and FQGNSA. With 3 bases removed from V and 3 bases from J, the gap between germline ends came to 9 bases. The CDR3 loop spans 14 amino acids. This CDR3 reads CASSLTGVNQPQHF. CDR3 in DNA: TGTGCCAGCAGCTTGACTGGCGTCAATCAGCCCCAGCATTTT.

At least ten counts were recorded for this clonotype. CDR3 residues: CATRLNQGDGYTF. In DNA form, the CDR3 reads TGTGCCACGCGATTAAACCAGGGAGACGGCTACACCTTC. This chain joins TRBV12-3 or TRBV12-4 and TRBJ1-2, with a weak D call TRBD1 (5 bases). V was shortened by 10 bases and J by 8 bases, with 20 bases between the two germline ends. The CDR3 runs to 13 residues.

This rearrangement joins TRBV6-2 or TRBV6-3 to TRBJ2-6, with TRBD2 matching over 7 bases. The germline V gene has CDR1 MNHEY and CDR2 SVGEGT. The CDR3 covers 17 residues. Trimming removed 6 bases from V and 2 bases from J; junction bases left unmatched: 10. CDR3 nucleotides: TGTGCCAGCAGCCTAGACAGACTAGCCCCTGGGGCCAACGTCCTGACTTTC. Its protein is CASSLDRLAPGANVLTF.

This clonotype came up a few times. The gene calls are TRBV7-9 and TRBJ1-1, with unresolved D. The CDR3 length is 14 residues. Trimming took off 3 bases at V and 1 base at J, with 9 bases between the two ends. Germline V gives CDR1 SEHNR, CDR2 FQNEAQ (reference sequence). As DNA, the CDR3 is TGTGCCAGCAGCTTGGTCAGAGAGAACACTGAAGCTTTCTTT. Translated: CASSLVRENTEAFF.

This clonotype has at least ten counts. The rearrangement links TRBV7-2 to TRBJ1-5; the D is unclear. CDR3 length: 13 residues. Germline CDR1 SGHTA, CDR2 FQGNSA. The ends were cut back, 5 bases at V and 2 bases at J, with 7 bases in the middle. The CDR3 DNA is TGTGCCAGCAGCCCGTGGGGCAATCAGCCCCAGCATTTT. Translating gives CASSPWGNQPQHF. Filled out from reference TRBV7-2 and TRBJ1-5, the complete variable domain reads GAGVSQSPSNKVTEKGKDVELRCDPISGHTALYWYRQSLGQGLEFLIYFQGNSAPDKSGLPSDRFSAERTGGSVSTLTIQRTQQEDSAVYLCASSPWGNQPQHFGDGTRLSIL.

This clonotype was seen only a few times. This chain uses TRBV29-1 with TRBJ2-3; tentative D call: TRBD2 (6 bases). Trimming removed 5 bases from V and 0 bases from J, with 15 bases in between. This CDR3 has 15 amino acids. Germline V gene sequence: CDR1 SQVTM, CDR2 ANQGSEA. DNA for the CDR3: TGCAGCGTTACGACCGGGACTGTTAGCACAGATACGCAGTATTTT. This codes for CSVTTGTVSTDTQYF.

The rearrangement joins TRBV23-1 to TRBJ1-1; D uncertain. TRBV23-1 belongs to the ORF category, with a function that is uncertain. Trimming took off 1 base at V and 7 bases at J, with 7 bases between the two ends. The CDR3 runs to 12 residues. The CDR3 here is CASSQLRGEAFF. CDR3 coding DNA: TGCGCCAGCAGTCAATTGCGGGGTGAAGCTTTCTTT.

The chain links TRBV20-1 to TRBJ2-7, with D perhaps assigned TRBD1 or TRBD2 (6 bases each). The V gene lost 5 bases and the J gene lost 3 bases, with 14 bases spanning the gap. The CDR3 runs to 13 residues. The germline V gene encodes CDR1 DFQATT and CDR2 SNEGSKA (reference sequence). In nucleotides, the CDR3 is TGCAGTGCTCTAACGGGGGCTAACTACGAGCAGTACTTC. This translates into CSALTGANYEQYF.

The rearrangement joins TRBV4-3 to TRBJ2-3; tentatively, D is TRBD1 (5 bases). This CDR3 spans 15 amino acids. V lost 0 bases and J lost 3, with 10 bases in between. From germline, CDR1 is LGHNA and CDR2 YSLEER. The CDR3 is CASSQDWGRTDTQYF. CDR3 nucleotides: TGCGCCAGCAGCCAAGATTGGGGCCGAACAGATACGCAGTATTTT.

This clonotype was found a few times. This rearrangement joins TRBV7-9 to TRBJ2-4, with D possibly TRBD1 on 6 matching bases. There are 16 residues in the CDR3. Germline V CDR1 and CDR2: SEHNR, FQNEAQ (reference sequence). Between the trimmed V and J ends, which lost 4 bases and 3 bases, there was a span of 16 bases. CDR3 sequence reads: CASSSTGTLDKNIQYF. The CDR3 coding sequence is TGTGCCAGCAGCTCAACCGGGACACTTGACAAAAACATTCAGTACTTC.

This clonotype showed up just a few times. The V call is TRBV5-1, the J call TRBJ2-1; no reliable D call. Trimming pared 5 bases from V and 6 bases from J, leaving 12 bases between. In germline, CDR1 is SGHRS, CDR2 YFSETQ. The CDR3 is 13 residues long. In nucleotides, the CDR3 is TGCGCCAGCAGAGGGTCCGCAGTCAATGAGCAGTTCTTC. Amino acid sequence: CASRGSAVNEQFF.

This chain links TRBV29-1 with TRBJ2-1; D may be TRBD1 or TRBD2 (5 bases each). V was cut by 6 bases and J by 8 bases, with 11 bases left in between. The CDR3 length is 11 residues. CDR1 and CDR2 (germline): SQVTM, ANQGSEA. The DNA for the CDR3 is TGCAGCGTCGCCTTGGGGGATGAGCAGTTCTTC. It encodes CSVALGDEQFF.

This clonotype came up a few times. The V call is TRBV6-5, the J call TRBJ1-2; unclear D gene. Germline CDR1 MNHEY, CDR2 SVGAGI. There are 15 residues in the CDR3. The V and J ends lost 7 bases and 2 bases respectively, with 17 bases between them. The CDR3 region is CASTSWEGGNYGYTF. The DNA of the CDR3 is TGTGCCAGCACTTCCTGGGAGGGAGGAAACTATGGCTACACCTTC.

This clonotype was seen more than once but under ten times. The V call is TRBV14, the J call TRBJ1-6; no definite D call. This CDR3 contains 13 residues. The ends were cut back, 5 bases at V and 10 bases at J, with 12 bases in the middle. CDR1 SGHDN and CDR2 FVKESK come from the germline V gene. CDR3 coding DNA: TGTGCCAGCAGCGTAAGCCGGGAATCACCCCTCCACTTT. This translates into CASSVSRESPLHF.

The CDR3 region has the DNA TGCAGCGTTGGGGGGCCAAGGTACGAGCAGTACTTC. This encodes CSVGGPRYEQYF. The V and J genes are TRBV29-1 and TRBJ2-7; TRBD1 is a possible D gene (6 bases). V was trimmed by 4 bases and J by 4 bases, leaving 11 bases between them. The germline V gene encodes CDR1 SQVTM and CDR2 ANQGSEA. The CDR3 has 12 amino acids.